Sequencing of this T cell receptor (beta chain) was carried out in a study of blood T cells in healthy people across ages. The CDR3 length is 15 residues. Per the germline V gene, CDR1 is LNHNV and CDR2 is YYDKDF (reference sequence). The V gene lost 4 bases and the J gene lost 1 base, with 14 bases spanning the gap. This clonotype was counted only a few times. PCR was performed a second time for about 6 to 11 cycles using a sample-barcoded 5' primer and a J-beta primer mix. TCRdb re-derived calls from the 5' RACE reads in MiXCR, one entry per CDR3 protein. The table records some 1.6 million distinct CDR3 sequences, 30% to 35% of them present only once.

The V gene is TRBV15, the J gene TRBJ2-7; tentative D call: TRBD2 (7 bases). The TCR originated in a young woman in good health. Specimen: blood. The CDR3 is CATSTGGSGSYEQYF. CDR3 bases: TGTGCCACCAGCACGGGGGGCTCGGGTTCCTACGAGCAGTACTTC.